Listed below are T cell receptor beta chains from one sample, sequenced in a study of response to subunit inactivated influenza vaccine. TCRdb fed the RT-PCR reads into MiXCR, producing one record per CDR3 protein. Found here are hundreds of thousands of distinct CDR3 sequences, approximately 12% of them singletons; the top ten hold roughly a tenth. The material was PBMCs from blood, obtained on the day of vaccination. All receptors come from a man in his forties or fifties who received an inactivated influenza vaccine. Both conserved end residues are part of each CDR3. D genes are given only for firm matches. Not all rows give a size; the values are once, few, many and, for expanded clones, a class.

d_gene	abundance	j_gene	v_gene	CDR3nt	CDR3aa
TRBD2	NA	TRBJ2-7	TRBV14	TGTGCCAGCAGCCTATCCGGGACTAGCGGATCCGAGCAGTACTTC	CASSLSGTSGSEQYF
NA	few	TRBJ2-5	TRBV6-1	TGTGCCAGCAAAAGCGGCAGGGTCGGAGAGACCCAGTACTTC	CASKSGRVGETQYF
TRBD2	few	TRBJ2-5	TRBV11-2	TGTGCCAGCAGCTTGACTAGCGGGGCTGAGACCCAGTACTTC	CASSLTSGAETQYF
TRBD2	few	TRBJ2-1	TRBV6-1	TGTGCCAGCAGTGGCGGTCTAGCGGGTATTCCCAATGAGCAGTTCTTC	CASSGGLAGIPNEQFF
TRBD1	many	TRBJ1-1	TRBV4-1	TGCGCCAGCAGCCAGACAGGGTCGGGGAACACTGAAGCTTTCTTT	CASSQTGSGNTEAFF
NA	NA	TRBJ2-3	TRBV7-2	TGTGCCAGCAGCTTAGTAAAGGGGGGTTCAGCAGATACGCAGTATTTT	CASSLVKGGSADTQYF
NA	NA	TRBJ1-1	TRBV10-3	TGTGCCATCAGGACAGGAGTGGGCGTCGAAGCTTTCTTT	CAIRTGVGVEAFF
NA	few	TRBJ2-3	TRBV12-3/TRBV12-4	TGTGCCAGCAGTAACATCTACCCCACAGATACGCAGTATTTT	CASSNIYPTDTQYF
NA	few	TRBJ2-7	TRBV29-1	TGCAGCGTTGCGACAGGTTCCGAGCAGTACTTC	CSVATGSEQYF
NA	few	TRBJ2-3	TRBV6-2/TRBV6-3	TGTGCCAGCAGCAGGGACCAACTAGCAGCAGATACGCAGTATTTT	CASSRDQLAADTQYF
NA	few	TRBJ2-2	TRBV20-1	TGCAGTGCAGAACCGGGCCTTAACACCGGGGAGCTGTTTTTT	CSAEPGLNTGELFF
NA	NA	TRBJ1-6	TRBV5-1	TGCGCCAGCAGCCCCACCCACAATTCACCCCTCCACTTT	CASSPTHNSPLHF
TRBD1	few	TRBJ1-5	TRBV12-3/TRBV12-4	TGTGCCAGCAGTTTAAGGGGGCGGAATAATCAGCCCCAGCATTTT	CASSLRGRNNQPQHF
TRBD2	few	TRBJ2-1	TRBV12-3/TRBV12-4	TGTGCCAGCAGTTCGGGACTAGCGGGGGGGGATGAGCAGTTCTTC	CASSSGLAGGDEQFF